The 14 T cell receptor beta chains listed next were all sequenced from one sample in a study of regulatory T cells in long-lasting Graves disease. As for time point: newly diagnosed GD, antithyroid drugs for less than 3 months. PBMCs were the source of the RNA used for TCR sequencing. Arm-PCR with iRepertoire HTBI primers amplified the CDR3 regions for these TCR beta libraries. MiXCR, run by TCRdb on the multiplex PCR reads, gives a single entry per CDR3 protein. The sample contains roughly 530,000 distinct CDR3 sequences, around 15% of which appear only once. The same sample was also used in a study of T cells in Graves' hyperthyroidism and ophthalmopathy.

This specimen was peripheral blood mononuclear cells (PBMCs), taken at new diagnosis, from a patient treated with antithyroid drugs. The receptors here all came from a woman aged 35 to 60 with Graves disease.

This clonotype was seen repeatedly, ten times or more. The V call is TRBV19, the J call TRBJ1-5; no clear D gene. With 7 bases removed from V and 0 bases from J, the gap between germline ends came to 7 bases. Germline V gene sequence: CDR1 LNHDA, CDR2 SQIVND (reference sequence). The CDR3 sequence is 13 residues long. The CDR3 DNA is TGTGCCAGTACGAGCGGTAGCAATCAGCCCCAGCATTTT. This sequence encodes CASTSGSNQPQHF.

The table lists this clonotype with a few counts. The V gene is TRBV20-1, the J gene TRBJ1-6, with D maybe TRBD1 (5 bases). Trimming removed 1 base at V and 0 bases at J, with 10 bases between. This CDR3 has 16 residues. Germline CDR1 reads DFQATT; CDR2 reads SNEGSKA (reference sequence). The CDR3 DNA is TGCAGTGCTAGAGTAGGGGAAACCTCCTATAATTCACCCCTCCACTTT. It is translated as CSARVGETSYNSPLHF.

This clonotype appeared once. V and J are TRBV7-9 and TRBJ1-1; no firm D call. The germline V gene has CDR1 SEHNR and CDR2 FQNEAQ (reference sequence). This CDR3 comprises 15 residues. The V end lost 1 base, the J end lost 6 bases, and 15 bases lay between the germline ends. CDR3 sequence (DNA): TGTGCCAGCAGCTTAGTCAAGGGAGTGGGCGCTGAAGCTTTCTTT. This encodes CASSLVKGVGAEAFF. The full variable domain, with the rest looked up from reference TRBV7-9 and TRBJ1-1, is DTGVSQNPRHKITKRGQNVTFRCDPISEHNRLYWYRQTLGQGPEFLTYFQNEAQLEKSRLLSDRFSAERPKGSFSTLEIQRTEQGDSAMYLCASSLVKGVGAEAFFGQGTRLTVV.

V and J are TRBV19 and TRBJ2-7, with D hard to call. Germline lookup yields CDR1 LNHDA and CDR2 SQIVND (reference sequence). The CDR3 contains 14 residues. The V and J ends lost 3 bases and 0 bases respectively, with 9 bases between them. The CDR3 DNA reads TGTGCCAGTAGTATTCACGGATCCTCCTACGAGCAGTACTTC. This gives the protein CASSIHGSSYEQYF.

The table lists this clonotype with many counts. The rearrangement joins TRBV6-1 to TRBJ1-2, with D possibly matching TRBD1 (6 bases). Trimming shortened V by 8 bases and J by 4 bases, and 20 bases separated the two germline ends. In germline, CDR1 is MNHNS, CDR2 SASEGT. CDR3 length: 15 amino acids. The CDR3 loop is CASFLGGSDSYGYTF. In nucleotides, the CDR3 is TGTGCCAGCTTTCTCGGGGGCAGTGACTCCTATGGCTACACCTTC.

This clonotype came up a few times. J is TRBJ2-3 and V is TRBV7-3; D may correspond to TRBD1 or TRBD2 (5 bases each). The V gene lost 7 bases and the J gene lost 0 bases, with 11 bases spanning the gap. Germline loops: CDR1 SGHTA, CDR2 FQGTGA. CDR3 size: 14 residues. This CDR3 is CASKRDPSTDTQYF. The CDR3 DNA reads as TGTGCCAGCAAGAGGGACCCTAGCACAGATACGCAGTATTTT.

This clonotype was detected a few times. The gene calls are TRBV7-6 and TRBJ1-3; a possible D gene is TRBD1 (5 bases). This CDR3 has 15 amino acids. Germline V gene lookup returns CDR1 SGHVS and CDR2 FNYEAQ. V lost 5 bases, J lost 0 bases, and 11 bases lay in between. This CDR3 is CASSQGRSSGNTIYF. In DNA, the CDR3 is TGTGCCAGCAGCCAGGGACGGAGCTCTGGAAACACCATATATTTT.

In its sample, this clonotype was seen many times. The V and J genes are TRBV15 and TRBJ2-1, with 8 bases aligning to TRBD1. J was trimmed by 6 bases and V by 4 bases; bases with no gene match: 8. The CDR3 is 15 amino acids. Germline-derived CDR1 and CDR2 are LNHNV and YYDKDF (reference sequence). Written as DNA, the CDR3 is TGTGCCACCAGCAAAACGACAGGGGTGGGCAATGAGCAGTTCTTC. Translating gives CATSKTTGVGNEQFF.

This clonotype was recorded at least ten times. At one boundary the junction diverges from the germline segment, which might be a read error. The gene calls are TRBV12-3 or TRBV12-4 and TRBJ2-5, with TRBD2 identical over 10 bases. The CDR3 length is 14 residues. This chain's CDR3 is CASTLAGGPGTQYF. The CDR3 bases are TGTGCCAGCACTTTAGCGGGGGGCCCCGGGACCCAGTACTTC.

This clonotype was detected a few times. This chain joins TRBV9 and TRBJ2-2; D remains unclear. Germline CDR1 SGDLS, CDR2 YYNGEE. This CDR3 contains 13 residues. V was clipped by 4 bases and J by 4 bases, with 8 bases between them. In DNA, the CDR3 is TGTGCCAGCAGCCTATATGTCACCGGGGAGCTGTTTTTT. It yields the protein CASSLYVTGELFF.

The CDR3 DNA sequence: TGTGCCAGCAGCTCAATTCGGACTGAAGCTTTCTTT. Translation gives CASSSIRTEAFF. The chain couples TRBV5-8 to TRBJ1-1; D ambiguous. Deletions cut 3 bases from V and 5 bases from J, with 8 bases between. The CDR3 is 12 amino acids. Germline V gene sequence: CDR1 SGHTS, CDR2 YDEGEE. Drawing the rest from reference TRBV5-8 and TRBJ1-1, the complete variable domain is EAGVTQSPTHLIKTRGQQATLRCSPISGHTSVYWYQQALGLGLQFLLWYDEGEERNRGNFPPRFSGRQFPNYSSELNVNALELEDSALYLCASSSIRTEAFFGQGTRLTVV.

This clonotype was observed at least ten times. The chain uses TRBV27 and TRBJ2-3; 9 nucleotides agree with TRBD1. The CDR3 is 16 residues long. Per germline, CDR1 MNHEY and CDR2 SMNVEV (reference sequence). Unmatched junction bases numbered 9, after V lost 2 bases and J lost 6 bases. DNA of the CDR3: TGTGCCAGCAGTTTAGGCTCGACAGGGGGGACGGATACGCAGTATTTT. It is translated as CASSLGSTGGTDTQYF.

The rearrangement links TRBV7-2 to TRBJ2-7, with TRBD1 as a possible D gene (5 bases). The CDR3 totals 15 residues. Per the germline V gene, CDR1 is SGHTA and CDR2 is FQGNSA. The V and J ends lost 5 bases and 5 bases respectively, with 19 bases between them. The CDR3 DNA follows: TGTGCCAGCAGCGCCCGACCCCAGGGCACCCACGAGCAGTACTTC. Its protein product is CASSARPQGTHEQYF.

This clonotype has ten or more counts. The J gene is TRBJ1-5, the V gene TRBV15, with D hard to call. This CDR3 contains 12 residues. Trimming shortened V by 6 bases and J by 6 bases, and 9 bases separated the two germline ends. Germline V gene data show CDR1 as LNHNV and CDR2 as YYDKDF (reference sequence). The CDR3 region has the DNA TGTGCCACCAGGGAAATGGGTCAGCCCCAGCATTTT. It encodes CATREMGQPQHF.